This T cell receptor (beta chain) was captured by sequencing in a study of blood T cell repertoires in COVID-19. Overall study: Nucleic acid was either cDNA or gDNA, and it came from T cells, B-cell-depleted T cells, or PBMCs.

The protocol was immunoSEQ multiplex PCR, while the TCRdb copy is restricted to in-frame clones and leaves out a portion. Seen here are under 150,000 clones, 88% observed once, and the top ten hold less than 2.5%. This clone was detected only once. Germline V gives CDR1 LNHDA, CDR2 SQIVND (reference sequence). There are 12 residues in the CDR3. Between the trimmed V and J ends, which lost 3 bases and 4 bases, there was a span of 5 bases. This TCR was recovered from a man between 65 and 85 years old with active COVID-19. What was sequenced was peripheral blood. V and J are TRBV19 and TRBJ2-3; no clear D. The CDR3, as DNA: TGTGCCAGTAGTATCCAGGCAGATACGCAGTATTTT. Translation gives CASSIQADTQYF.